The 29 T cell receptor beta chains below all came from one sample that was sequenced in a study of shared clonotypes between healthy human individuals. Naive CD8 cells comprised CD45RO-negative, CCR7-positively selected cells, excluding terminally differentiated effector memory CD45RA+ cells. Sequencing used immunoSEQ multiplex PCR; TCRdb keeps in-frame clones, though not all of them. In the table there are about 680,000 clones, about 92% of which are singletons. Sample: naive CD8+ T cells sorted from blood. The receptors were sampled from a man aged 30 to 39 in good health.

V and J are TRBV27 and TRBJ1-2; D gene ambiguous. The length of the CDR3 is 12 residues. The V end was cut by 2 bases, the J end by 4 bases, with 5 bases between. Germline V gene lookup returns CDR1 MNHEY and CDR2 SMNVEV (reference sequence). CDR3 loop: CASSLRGYGYTF. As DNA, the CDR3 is TGTGCCAGCAGTTTACGGGGCTATGGCTACACCTTC.

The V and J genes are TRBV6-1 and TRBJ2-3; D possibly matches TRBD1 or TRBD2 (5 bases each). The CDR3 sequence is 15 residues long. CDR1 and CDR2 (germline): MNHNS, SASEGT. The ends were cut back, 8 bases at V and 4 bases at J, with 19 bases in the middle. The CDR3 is CASLPSGQGPDTQYF. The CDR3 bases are TGTGCCAGCCTACCATCGGGGCAGGGCCCAGATACGCAGTATTTT.

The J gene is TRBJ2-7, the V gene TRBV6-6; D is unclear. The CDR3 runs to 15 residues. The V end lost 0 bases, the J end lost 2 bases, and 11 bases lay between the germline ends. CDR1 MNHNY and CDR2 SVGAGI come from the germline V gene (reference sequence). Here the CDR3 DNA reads TGTGCCAGCAGTTACTCCTCAGCCGGAACCTACGAGCAGTACTTC. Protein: CASSYSSAGTYEQYF.

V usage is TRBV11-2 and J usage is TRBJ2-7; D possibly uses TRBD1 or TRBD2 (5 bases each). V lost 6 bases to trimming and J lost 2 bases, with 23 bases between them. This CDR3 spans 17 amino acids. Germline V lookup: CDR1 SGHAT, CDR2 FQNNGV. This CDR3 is CASRPAGGTGTTYEQYF. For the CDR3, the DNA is TGTGCCAGCAGGCCGGCTGGGGGAACGGGCACTACCTACGAGCAGTACTTC.

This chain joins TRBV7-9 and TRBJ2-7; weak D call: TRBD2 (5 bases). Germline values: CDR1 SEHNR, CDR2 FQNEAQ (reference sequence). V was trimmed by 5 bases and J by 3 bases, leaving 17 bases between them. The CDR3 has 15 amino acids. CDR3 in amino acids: CASSTPGRTSYEQYF. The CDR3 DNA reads TGTGCCAGCAGCACCCCCGGTAGAACTAGCTACGAGCAGTACTTC.

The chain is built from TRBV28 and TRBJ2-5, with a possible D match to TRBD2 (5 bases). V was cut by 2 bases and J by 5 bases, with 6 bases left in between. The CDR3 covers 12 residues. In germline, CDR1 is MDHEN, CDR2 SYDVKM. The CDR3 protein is CASSLRGETQYF. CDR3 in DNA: TGTGCCAGCAGTTTACGAGGGGAGACCCAGTACTTC.

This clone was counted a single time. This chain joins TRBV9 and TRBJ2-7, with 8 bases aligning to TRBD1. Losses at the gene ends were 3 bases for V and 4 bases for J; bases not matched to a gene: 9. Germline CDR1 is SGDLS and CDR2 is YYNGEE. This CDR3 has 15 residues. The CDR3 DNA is TGTGCCAGCAGCGCCCACGGGACAGGATATTACGAGCAGTACTTC. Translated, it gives CASSAHGTGYYEQYF.

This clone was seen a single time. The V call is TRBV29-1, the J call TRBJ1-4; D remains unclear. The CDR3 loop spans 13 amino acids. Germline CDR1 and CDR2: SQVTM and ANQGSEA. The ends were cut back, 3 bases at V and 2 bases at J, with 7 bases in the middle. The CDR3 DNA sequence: TGCAGCGTTGACTTAGGGACTAATGAAAAACTGTTTTTT. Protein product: CSVDLGTNEKLFF.

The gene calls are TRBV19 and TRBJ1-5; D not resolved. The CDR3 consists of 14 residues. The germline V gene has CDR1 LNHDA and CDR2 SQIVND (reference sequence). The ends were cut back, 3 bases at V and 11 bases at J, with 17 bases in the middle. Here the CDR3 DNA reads TGTGCCAGTAGTATGTCGCCAGGCCGAGGATCCCAGCATTTT. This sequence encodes CASSMSPGRGSQHF.

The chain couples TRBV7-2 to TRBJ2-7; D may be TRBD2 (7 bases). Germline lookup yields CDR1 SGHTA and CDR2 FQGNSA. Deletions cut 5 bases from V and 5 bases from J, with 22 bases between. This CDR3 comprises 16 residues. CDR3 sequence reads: CASSQPGGGDVDEQYF. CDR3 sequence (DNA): TGTGCCAGCAGCCAACCTGGAGGGGGGGACGTTGACGAGCAGTACTTC.

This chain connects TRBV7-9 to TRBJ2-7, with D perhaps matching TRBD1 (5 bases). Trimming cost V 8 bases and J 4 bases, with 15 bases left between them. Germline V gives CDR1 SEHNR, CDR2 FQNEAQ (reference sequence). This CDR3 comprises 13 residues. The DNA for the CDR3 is TGTGCCAGCTTAGAGCGCGCAGGGTACGAGCAGTACTTC. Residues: CASLERAGYEQYF.

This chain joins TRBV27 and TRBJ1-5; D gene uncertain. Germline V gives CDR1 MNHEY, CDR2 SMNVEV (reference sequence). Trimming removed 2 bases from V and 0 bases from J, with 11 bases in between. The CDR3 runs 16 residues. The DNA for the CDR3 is TGTGCCAGCAGTTTAAGGTCAGGCAGTAGCAATCAGCCCCAGCATTTT. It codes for CASSLRSGSSNQPQHF.

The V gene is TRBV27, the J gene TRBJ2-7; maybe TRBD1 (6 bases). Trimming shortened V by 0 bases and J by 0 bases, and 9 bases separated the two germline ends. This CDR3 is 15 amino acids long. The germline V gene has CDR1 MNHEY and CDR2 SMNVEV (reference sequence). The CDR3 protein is CASSLSGASSYEQYF. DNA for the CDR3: TGTGCCAGCAGTTTATCGGGGGCAAGCTCCTACGAGCAGTACTTC.

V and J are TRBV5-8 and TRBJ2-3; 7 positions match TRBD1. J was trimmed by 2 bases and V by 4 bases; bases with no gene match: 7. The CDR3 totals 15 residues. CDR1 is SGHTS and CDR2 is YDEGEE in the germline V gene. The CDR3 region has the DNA TGTGCCAGCAGCCTAGGACAGGCTGACACAGATACGCAGTATTTT. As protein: CASSLGQADTDTQYF.

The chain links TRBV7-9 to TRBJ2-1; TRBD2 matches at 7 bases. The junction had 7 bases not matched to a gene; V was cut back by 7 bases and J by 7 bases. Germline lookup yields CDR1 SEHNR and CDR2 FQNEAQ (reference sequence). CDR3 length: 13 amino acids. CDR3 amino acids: CASTSGGVNEQFF. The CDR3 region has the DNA TGTGCCAGCACTAGCGGAGGTGTTAATGAGCAGTTCTTC.

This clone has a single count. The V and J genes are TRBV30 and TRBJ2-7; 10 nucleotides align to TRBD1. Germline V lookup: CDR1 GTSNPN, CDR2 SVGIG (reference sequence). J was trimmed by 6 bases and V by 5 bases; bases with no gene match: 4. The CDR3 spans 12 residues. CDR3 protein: CAWWDRGPEQYF. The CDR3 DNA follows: TGTGCCTGGTGGGACAGGGGACCCGAGCAGTACTTC.

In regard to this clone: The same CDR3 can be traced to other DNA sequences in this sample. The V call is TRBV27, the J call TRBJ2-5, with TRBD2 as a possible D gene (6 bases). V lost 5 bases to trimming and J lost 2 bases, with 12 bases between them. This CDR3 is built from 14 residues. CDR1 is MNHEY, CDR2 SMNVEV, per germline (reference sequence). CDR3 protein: CASSPLGLQETQYF. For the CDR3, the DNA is TGTGCCAGCAGTCCCCTGGGACTGCAAGAGACCCAGTACTTC.

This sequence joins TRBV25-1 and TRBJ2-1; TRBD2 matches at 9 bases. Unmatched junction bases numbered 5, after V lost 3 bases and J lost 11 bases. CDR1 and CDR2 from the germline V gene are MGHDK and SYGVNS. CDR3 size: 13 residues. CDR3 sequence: CASSDRLADKQFF. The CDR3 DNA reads TGTGCCAGCAGTGATCGACTAGCGGATAAGCAGTTCTTC.

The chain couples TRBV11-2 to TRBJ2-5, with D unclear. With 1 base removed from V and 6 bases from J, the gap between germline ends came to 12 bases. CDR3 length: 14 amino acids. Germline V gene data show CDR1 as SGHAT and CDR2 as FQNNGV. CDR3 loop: CASSLATFMQTQYF. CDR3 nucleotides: TGTGCCAGCAGCTTAGCCACTTTTATGCAGACCCAGTACTTC.

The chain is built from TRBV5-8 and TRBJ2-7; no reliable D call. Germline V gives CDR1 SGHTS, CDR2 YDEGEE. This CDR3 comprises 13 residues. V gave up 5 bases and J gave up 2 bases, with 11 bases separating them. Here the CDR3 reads CASSRAFAYEQYF. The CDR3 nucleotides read TGTGCCAGCAGTCGGGCTTTTGCCTACGAGCAGTACTTC.

CDR3 amino acids: CASSQPGTGELFF. As DNA, the CDR3 is TGCGCCAGCAGCCAACCCGGGACCGGGGAGCTGTTTTTT. This chain connects TRBV4-3 to TRBJ2-2, with D hard to call. The CDR3 has 13 residues. The V gene lost 2 bases and the J gene lost 5 bases, with 6 bases spanning the gap. Germline CDR1 reads LGHNA; CDR2 reads YSLEER.

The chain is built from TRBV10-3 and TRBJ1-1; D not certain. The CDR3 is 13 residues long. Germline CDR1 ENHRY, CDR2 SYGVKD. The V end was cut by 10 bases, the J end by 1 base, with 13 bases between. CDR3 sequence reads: CATLYGQNTEAFF. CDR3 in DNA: TGTGCCACCTTATACGGGCAGAACACTGAAGCTTTCTTT.

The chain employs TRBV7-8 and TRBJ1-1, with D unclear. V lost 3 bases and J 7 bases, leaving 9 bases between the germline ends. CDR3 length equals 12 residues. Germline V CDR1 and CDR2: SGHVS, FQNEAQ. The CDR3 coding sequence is TGTGCCAGCAGCTTTTATACAGATGAAGCTTTCTTT. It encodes CASSFYTDEAFF.

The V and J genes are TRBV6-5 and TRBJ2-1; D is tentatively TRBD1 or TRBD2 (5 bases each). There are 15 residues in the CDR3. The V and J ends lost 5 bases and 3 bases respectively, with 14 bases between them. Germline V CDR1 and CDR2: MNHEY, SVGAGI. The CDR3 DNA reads TGTGCCAGCAGTAGACTCCGGGACGGCTACAATGAGCAGTTCTTC. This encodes CASSRLRDGYNEQFF.

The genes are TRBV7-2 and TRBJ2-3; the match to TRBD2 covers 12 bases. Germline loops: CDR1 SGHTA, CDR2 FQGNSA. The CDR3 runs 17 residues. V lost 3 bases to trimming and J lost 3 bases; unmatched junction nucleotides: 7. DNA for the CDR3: TGTGCCAGCAGCTTGCGACTAGCGGGAGTTCGGACAGATACGCAGTATTTT. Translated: CASSLRLAGVRTDTQYF.

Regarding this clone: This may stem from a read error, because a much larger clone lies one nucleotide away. Written as DNA, the CDR3 is TGTGCCAGCAGCCGACAGAGCTCCTACAATGAGCAGTTCTTC. This sequence encodes CASSRQSSYNEQFF. The chain uses TRBV7-9 and TRBJ2-1; a weak D match, TRBD1 (5 bases). Trimming removed 5 bases at V and 0 bases at J, with 8 bases between. This CDR3 is built from 14 residues. Germline V lookup: CDR1 SEHNR, CDR2 FQNEAQ (reference sequence). The full variable domain, in which reference TRBV7-9 and TRBJ2-1 provide the parts outside the CDR3, is DTGVSQNPRHKITKRGQNVTFRCDPISEHNRLYWYRQTLGQGPEFLTYFQNEAQLEKSRLLSDRFSAERPKGSFSTLEIQRTEQGDSAMYLCASSRQSSYNEQFFGPGTRLTVL.

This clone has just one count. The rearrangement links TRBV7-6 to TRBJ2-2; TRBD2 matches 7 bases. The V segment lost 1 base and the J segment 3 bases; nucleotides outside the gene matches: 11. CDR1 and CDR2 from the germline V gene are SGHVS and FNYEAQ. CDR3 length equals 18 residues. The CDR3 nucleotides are TGTGCCAGCAGCTTAGGGGATTTCAGCGGGGACTACACCGGGGAGCTGTTTTTT. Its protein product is CASSLGDFSGDYTGELFF.

CDR3 residues: CASSSSLAGHYEQYF. CDR3 sequence (DNA): TGTGCCAGCAGCTCGTCACTAGCGGGTCACTACGAGCAGTACTTC. This chain connects TRBV7-6 to TRBJ2-7, with TRBD2 matching over 9 bases. The germline V gene has CDR1 SGHVS and CDR2 FNYEAQ. The V gene end was trimmed by 4 bases and the J gene end by 3 bases; junction bases not matched to a gene: 7. The CDR3 is made up of 15 amino acids.

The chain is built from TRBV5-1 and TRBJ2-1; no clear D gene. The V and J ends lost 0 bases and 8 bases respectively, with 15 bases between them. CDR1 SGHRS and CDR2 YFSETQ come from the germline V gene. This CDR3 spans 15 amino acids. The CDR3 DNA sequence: TGCGCCAGCAGCTTGGCGTCGCGGAGAGTCGATGAGCAGTTCTTC. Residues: CASSLASRRVDEQFF.